The TCR beta chain described here comes from a study of T-cell reconstitution after alpha-beta-depleted transplantation in children. Concerning this clonotype itself: Its antigen is undetermined.

It was with unique molecular identifiers that the TCRbeta library was prepared. TCRdb redid the calling of the PCR reads with MiXCR, one entry per CDR3 protein. The sample contains 610,000 or so distinct CDR3 sequences, over 20% of which appear only once. Study-level points and caveats: TCRbeta diversity was high at day 60 in some patients (a result of surviving recipient T cells and thymic progenitors).

This CDR3 has 16 residues. Trimming at V came to 0 bases and at J to 2 bases, leaving 8 bases not matched to a gene. Germline lookup yields CDR1 DFQATT and CDR2 SNEGSKA (reference sequence). J is TRBJ2-7 and V is TRBV20-1, with 9 bases fitting TRBD2. The sequencing here drew on PBMCs, taken before TCRalphabeta/CD19-depleted stem cell transplant. This receptor was taken from a boy under three years old with Wiskott-Aldrich syndrome, due to receive a stem cell transplant. CDR3 in amino acids: CSARDGSSGIPYEQYF. The CDR3, as DNA: TGCAGTGCTAGAGATGGATCTAGCGGGATACCCTACGAGCAGTACTTC.